The 18 T cell receptor beta chains listed next were all sequenced from one sample in a study of cytomegalovirus exposure and HLA in healthy donors. The PCR was carried out with 60 Vbeta primers and 13 Jbeta primers. Sequencing used immunoSEQ multiplex PCR; TCRdb keeps in-frame clones, though not all of them. The data hold some 100,000 clones, with 75% observed a single time. Sequencing input: PBMCs. The receptors here all came from a man in his fifties or sixties in good health and CMV-seronegative.

This chain connects TRBV5-8 to TRBJ2-3; tentative D call: TRBD2 (6 bases). The V end was cut by 4 bases, the J end by 0 bases, with 12 bases between. CDR1 is SGHTS, CDR2 YDEGEE, per germline. This CDR3 comprises 15 residues. The CDR3 protein is CASSQGLISTDTQYF. CDR3 bases: TGTGCCAGCAGCCAGGGACTGATTAGCACAGATACGCAGTATTTT.

The V and J genes are TRBV4-2 and TRBJ2-2, with D maybe TRBD2 (7 bases). Between the trimmed V and J ends, which lost 0 bases and 7 bases, there was a span of 21 bases. Per germline, CDR1 LGHNA and CDR2 YNFKEQ. This CDR3 is built from 18 residues. CDR3 amino acids: CASSQDLPGGPRGGELFF. CDR3 DNA: TGTGCCAGCAGCCAAGATTTACCCGGGGGGCCGAGGGGCGGGGAGCTGTTTTTT.

The V and J genes are TRBV9 and TRBJ2-1; 10 bases match TRBD2. V shed 4 bases and J 8 bases; nucleotides not matched to a gene: 9. Germline V gene sequence: CDR1 SGDLS, CDR2 YYNGEE. The CDR3 is 15 residues long. The CDR3 is CASSPTSGAFHEQFF. DNA of the CDR3: TGTGCCAGCAGCCCCACTAGCGGGGCATTCCATGAGCAGTTCTTC. The full variable domain, completed using reference TRBV9 and TRBJ2-1, is DSGVTQTPKHLITATGQRVTLRCSPRSGDLSVYWYQQSLDQGLQFLIQYYNGEERAKGNILERFSAQQFPDLHSELNLSSLELGDSALYFCASSPTSGAFHEQFFGPGTRLTVL.

The rearrangement joins TRBV28 to TRBJ1-2; 8 bases match TRBD1. Germline V CDR1 and CDR2: MDHEN, SYDVKM. With V trimmed by 4 bases and J by 5 bases, 3 bases remained unmatched. CDR3 length equals 13 residues. The DNA for the CDR3 is TGTGCCAGCAGTTCAGGGGGCCGGTATGGCTACACCTTC. Encoded protein: CASSSGGRYGYTF.

This sequence joins TRBV28 and TRBJ2-7; 14 positions agree with TRBD2. The CDR3 is 15 amino acids. Losses at the gene ends were 5 bases for V and 6 bases for J; bases not matched to a gene: 6. Germline V gives CDR1 MDHEN, CDR2 SYDVKM. CDR3 residues: CASSQGTSGGREQYF. Written as DNA, the CDR3 is TGTGCCAGCAGTCAGGGGACTAGCGGGGGCCGCGAGCAGTACTTC.

V and J are TRBV5-5 and TRBJ1-1; the D gene is possibly TRBD1 (5 bases). This CDR3 is 15 amino acids long. CDR1 is SGHKS, CDR2 YYEKEE, per germline (reference sequence). V gave up 6 bases and J gave up 3 bases, with 18 bases separating them. CDR3 sequence reads: CASTYNLGGYTEAFF. In DNA form, the CDR3 reads TGTGCCAGCACCTACAACCTGGGGGGGTACACTGAAGCTTTCTTT.

The chain joins TRBV5-1 to TRBJ2-6; no reliable D call. The CDR3 extends over 16 amino acids. The V end was cut by 4 bases, the J end by 2 bases, with 13 bases between. Germline V gives CDR1 SGHRS, CDR2 YFSETQ. The CDR3 here is CASSEQAVTGANVLTF. Here the CDR3 DNA reads TGCGCCAGCAGCGAGCAAGCTGTAACTGGGGCCAACGTCCTGACTTTC.

CDR3 sequence: CASSPSFGLTEAFF. The CDR3 DNA follows: TGTGCCAGCAGCCCGTCTTTCGGTCTGACTGAAGCTTTCTTT. This rearrangement joins TRBV5-5 to TRBJ1-1; D unresolved. Between the trimmed V and J ends, which lost 4 bases and 5 bases, there was a span of 15 bases. This CDR3 contains 14 residues. Germline-derived CDR1 and CDR2 are SGHKS and YYEKEE (reference sequence).

V usage is TRBV11-2 and J usage is TRBJ2-7, with D maybe TRBD2 (5 bases). Germline V gives CDR1 SGHAT, CDR2 FQNNGV. The V and J ends lost 4 bases and 5 bases respectively, with 18 bases between them. The CDR3 sequence is 15 residues long. The DNA of the CDR3 is TGTGCCAGCAGCTCATATAGCGCCCTGGGGAACGAGCAGTACTTC. It specifies CASSSYSALGNEQYF.

V is TRBV4-1 and J is TRBJ2-3; unclear D gene. The CDR3 has 14 residues. CDR1 and CDR2 (germline): MGHRA, YSYEKL. V gave up 4 bases and J gave up 2 bases, with 10 bases separating them. The CDR3 protein is CASSLSFNTDTQYF. In nucleotides, the CDR3 is TGCGCCAGCAGCCTTTCTTTTAACACAGATACGCAGTATTTT.

The chain combines TRBV28 with TRBJ2-7; 9 positions agree with TRBD2. The junction had 12 bases not matched to a gene; V was cut back by 3 bases and J by 6 bases. This CDR3 spans 16 amino acids. Looked up from germline, CDR1 is MDHEN and CDR2 is SYDVKM. The CDR3 sequence is CASSLGEAGGAGEQYF. CDR3 bases: TGTGCCAGCAGTTTGGGGGAAGCGGGAGGTGCGGGCGAGCAGTACTTC.

The chain joins TRBV7-2 to TRBJ1-1; 9 nucleotides line up with TRBD1. The CDR3 totals 16 residues. The trim removed 6 bases at V and 0 bases at J, leaving 8 bases unmatched. Germline V gene lookup returns CDR1 SGHTA and CDR2 FQGNSA. CDR3 residues: CASSKGQGFMNTEAFF. CDR3 coding DNA: TGTGCCAGCAGTAAAGGACAGGGGTTCATGAACACTGAAGCTTTCTTT.

The V gene is TRBV28, the J gene TRBJ1-2; 9 bases map to TRBD1. J lost 7 bases, V lost 6 bases, and 3 bases had no gene match. Germline assignment: CDR1 MDHEN and CDR2 SYDVKM. The CDR3 covers 12 residues. CDR3 in DNA: TGTGCCAGCAGAATGACAGGGGGTGGCTACACCTTC. It yields the protein CASRMTGGGYTF.

The V gene is TRBV5-6, the J gene TRBJ2-1; 7 bases are shared with TRBD1. V shed 2 bases, J shed 5 bases, and the junction held 10 bases outside the gene matches. Looked up from germline, CDR1 is SGHDT and CDR2 is YYEEEE. This CDR3 is built from 16 residues. The CDR3 reads CASSFQTGITHNEQFF. In nucleotides, the CDR3 is TGTGCCAGCAGCTTTCAGACAGGGATAACCCACAATGAGCAGTTCTTC. Using reference TRBV5-6 and TRBJ2-1 for the parts outside the CDR3, the full variable domain is DAGVTQSPTHLIKTRGQQVTLRCSPKSGHDTVSWYQQALGQGPQFIFQYYEEEERQRGNFPDRFSGHQFPNYSSELNVNALLLGDSALYLCASSFQTGITHNEQFFGPGTRLTVL.

J is TRBJ2-1 and V is TRBV2; 16 positions agree with TRBD2. The J segment lost 8 bases and the V segment lost 7 bases, leaving 8 bases of the junction unmatched. There are 16 residues in the CDR3. CDR1 is SNHLY and CDR2 is FYNNEI in the germline V gene. The CDR3 protein is CASKPGLAGGFDEQFF. Here the CDR3 DNA reads TGTGCCAGCAAACCGGGACTAGCGGGAGGGTTCGATGAGCAGTTCTTC.

The chain employs TRBV4-1 and TRBJ2-5, with D possibly matching TRBD1 (6 bases). The CDR3 length is 14 residues. The ends were cut back, 0 bases at V and 5 bases at J, with 10 bases in the middle. Per the germline V gene, CDR1 is MGHRA and CDR2 is YSYEKL. CDR3 bases: TGCGCCAGCAGCCAAGATCAGGGGTCCGAGACCCAGTACTTC. It specifies CASSQDQGSETQYF.

This clone was recorded a few times. The V and J genes are TRBV9 and TRBJ2-2, with D possibly being TRBD1 (5 bases). The CDR3 is 16 amino acids. In germline, CDR1 is SGDLS, CDR2 YYNGEE. V was trimmed by 4 bases and J by 1 base, leaving 14 bases between them. CDR3 sequence (DNA): TGTGCCAGCAGCCCCCGACAGACGCTGAACACCGGGGAGCTGTTTTTT. Residues: CASSPRQTLNTGELFF.

This chain links TRBV28 with TRBJ1-5; unclear D gene. CDR1 MDHEN and CDR2 SYDVKM come from the germline V gene. The V end was cut by 4 bases, the J end by 1 base, with 8 bases between. This CDR3 comprises 14 residues. The CDR3 nucleotides read TGTGCCAGCAGTTACTACGGGAGCAATCAGCCCCAGCATTTT. Protein product: CASSYYGSNQPQHF.